These 8 T cell receptor beta chains originate from one sample sequenced in a study of beta chain features in type 1 diabetes. Points from the study as a whole: Type 1 diabetes patients had moderately but significantly shorter TCRB CDR3s in all four CD4+ subsets.

The antigens of these receptors remain unknown. Expressed TCRB transcripts were sequenced because the isolated RNA had all been reverse transcribed beforehand. TCRdb's table, derived via immunoSEQ multiplex PCR, lists solely in-frame clones and lacks some. There are approximately 250,000 clones in the sample; about a tenth occur only once, and roughly 0.017% lies in the top ten. Input material: naive CD4+ T cells from blood. These TCRs come from a young man with type 1 diabetes.

The gene calls are TRBV4-2 and TRBJ1-2; D gene unclear. V lost 0 bases to trimming and J lost 11 bases, with 16 bases between them. The length of the CDR3 is 14 residues. The germline CDR1 and CDR2 sequences are LGHNA and YNFKEQ. The CDR3 bases are TGTGCCAGCAGCCAAGATTTCCAGGTGGCCGGTTACACCTTC. This codes for CASSQDFQVAGYTF.

This clone was seen a few times. This CDR3 reads CASSLGGRETQYF. As DNA, the CDR3 is TGTGCCAGCAGCTTGGGGGGGAGGGAGACCCAGTACTTC. This chain connects TRBV5-4 to TRBJ2-5, with D maybe TRBD2 (6 bases). With 0 bases removed from V and 5 bases from J, the gap between germline ends came to 8 bases. The CDR3 runs to 13 residues. In germline, CDR1 is SGHNT, CDR2 YYREEE (reference sequence).

The chain has TRBV7-9 and TRBJ2-4; tentatively, D is TRBD1 (5 bases). This CDR3 contains 15 residues. Germline assignment: CDR1 SEHNR and CDR2 FQNEAQ (reference sequence). V lost 4 bases, J lost 0 bases, and 10 bases lay in between. The CDR3 DNA reads as TGTGCCAGCAGCTCGGACACTCTAGCCAAAAACATTCAGTACTTC. This sequence encodes CASSSDTLAKNIQYF.

This clone was seen a handful of times. The chain carries TRBV4-3 and TRBJ2-3; 7 bases are a match to TRBD1. The length of the CDR3 is 16 residues. Germline lookup yields CDR1 LGHNA and CDR2 YSLEER. The V and J ends lost 0 bases and 3 bases, in that order; junction bases with no gene match: 6. The CDR3 DNA reads TGCGCCAGCAGCCAAGAGCCCCGACAGGGAACAGATACGCAGTATTTT. It codes for CASSQEPRQGTDTQYF.

This clone has more than one count but fewer than ten. The V and J genes are TRBV9 and TRBJ2-3; weak D call: TRBD2 (7 bases). The length of the CDR3 is 18 residues. The V end lost 0 bases, the J end lost 7 bases, and 24 bases lay between the germline ends. Germline lookup yields CDR1 SGDLS and CDR2 YYNGEE. DNA of the CDR3: TGTGCCAGCAGCGTAGCTTCAGTACGGGGGGCGCACGGGAATACGCAGTATTTT. Residues: CASSVASVRGAHGNTQYF.

This clone was picked up a small number of times. V gene TRBV5-4 combines with J gene TRBJ2-7; 11 bases agree with TRBD1. Losses at the gene ends were 3 bases for V and 5 bases for J; bases not matched to a gene: 4. This CDR3 is built from 14 residues. Germline V gene sequence: CDR1 SGHNT, CDR2 YYREEE (reference sequence). The CDR3 is CASSSRDRGNEQYF. The CDR3 DNA is TGTGCCAGCAGCTCCCGGGACAGGGGGAACGAGCAGTACTTC.

This clone was counted between two and nine times. The chain recombines TRBV2 with TRBJ2-7; 9 bases line up with TRBD1. CDR3 size: 13 residues. V was pared by 6 bases and J by 2 bases, with 2 bases of the junction left unmatched. Germline loops: CDR1 SNHLY, CDR2 FYNNEI. CDR3 sequence reads: CASRWTGAYEQYF. CDR3 bases: TGTGCCAGCAGGTGGACAGGGGCCTACGAGCAGTACTTC.

The chain employs TRBV23-1 and TRBJ2-2; the match to TRBD1 covers 8 bases. TRBV23-1 is reported as an ORF; its role is uncertain. The CDR3 length is 19 residues. After removal of 7 bases from V and 5 bases from J, the junction contained 21 bases not matched to a gene. This CDR3 reads CASNKTVRGRGWKTGELFF. The CDR3 bases are TGCGCCAGCAACAAAACCGTCAGGGGGCGAGGCTGGAAGACCGGGGAGCTGTTTTTT.